This T cell receptor (beta chain) appears in the sequencing data of a study of cytomegalovirus exposure and HLA in healthy donors (dated by TCRdb to 2016 to 2017). A note on the overall study: An earlier analysis of several hundred of the donors reported approximately 260 Gb of sequence data and approximately 120 million unique TCR beta sequences obtained from about 170 million T cells. An early release that covered roughly 600 HLA-typed donors contained approximately 290 gigabases of sequencing data and about 93 million unique TCR sequences. Among the approximately 430 genotyped donors, approximately 81% belonged to the genetic ancestry cluster associated with self-reported Caucasian donors. The study aimed to test whether cataloging public T cell receptors could reveal signatures of past pathogen exposure. The study profiled the T cell repertoires of some 610 subjects by immunosequencing and related them to cytomegalovirus serostatus. Along with the roughly 700-subject first cohort, a separate validation cohort of over 90 different subjects was used. The study combined high-throughput TCR immunosequencing, statistical association of individual TCRs with disease status, and machine learning to predict cytomegalovirus infection status. A later analysis re-examined previously published TCR beta repertoires from more than 650 donors and added high-resolution HLA genotyping to investigate patterns of TCR occurrence. Rather than drawing on any new phenotypic data, the later analysis identified candidate immune exposures from TCR beta sequences and the way those sequences occurred across donors. An earlier analysis of some 500 of the donors used high-throughput TCR beta sequencing to judge whether each TCR beta V gene segment behaved as functional or pseudogenic. Donor age, sex, ethnicity and CMV serostatus were collected together with the repertoire data. A later genetic analysis took genome-wide SNP genotypes for about 60% of the roughly 670 donors and used that subset as a discovery cohort. All discovery cohort repertoires had been generated using a single sequencing platform. HLA typing covered class I and class II loci at four-digit resolution. The number of typed donors differed by locus: 629-630 for A, B, C, DRB1 and DQB1; approximately 530 for DQA1; approximately 600 for DPA1; and roughly 490 for DPB1. Because of strong linkage in the cohort, a few DR-DQ haplotypes were treated as single units for association and clustering. Across approximately 400 genotyped donors of the cohort, an average of approximately 240,000 unique TCR beta nucleotide sequences per donor were sequenced, and approximately 19% of those sequences were non-productive. What the study reported, not specific to this receptor: A further reported finding was that TCR beta sequences accurately predicted the HLA-A and HLA-B alleles for most subjects in the first cohort. In a later analysis, about 17,000 TCR beta sequences were associated with specific HLA alleles at a false discovery rate of 0.05. The presence/absence analyses assumed that sequencing depth was roughly uniform across donors, and that assumption may not be true. In a later analysis, HLA-associated TCR beta chains were found to be more clonally expanded and to have lower generation probabilities than equally common non-associated chains. A later genetic analysis associated a missense DCLRE1C variant with V-gene and J-gene trimming of TCR beta chains, and an independent cohort replicated the association. Because counts were too low, about 18 rarely observed V segments, including chromosome 9 orphons, were left out of the earlier analysis of about 500 of the donors. According to a later analysis, parvovirus B19, influenza, CMV and Epstein-Barr virus appeared linked to several top co-occurrence clusters. The 87-base-pair reads could not distinguish some IMGT-functional V segments, including TRBV6-2 and TRBV6-3, so those segments were excluded. The authors suggested that the approach could potentially be extended to other disease states and immunological phenotypes. Broadly in line with IMGT annotations, most TCR beta V segments showed up in productive rearrangements about 87% or about 30% of the time in an earlier analysis of some 590 of the donors. In a later analysis, most CMV-associated TCR beta chains were found to appear HLA-restricted, with HLA associations seemingly driven largely by CMV exposure. Linkage disequilibrium might explain the correlated functional status among segregating V segments, but an unknown experimental factor could not be ruled out. In a later analysis, TCR association rates were found to vary across HLA loci, with the most associated TCRs seen for DRB1 alleles and the fewest for HLA-C alleles. Compared with the approximately 670-donor mean, donors in an Asian-associated ancestry cluster had fewer N-insertions in productive TCRs, according to a later genetic analysis. In vitro tests confirmed that a few of the cytomegalovirus-associated TCR beta chains recognize cytomegalovirus antigens. Across donors, most TCR sequences were observed very rarely, whereas some public TCRs were present in many individuals. The classifier was reported to diagnose cytomegalovirus status with high specificity and sensitivity in both the original and validation cohorts. Only TCR beta chains were sequenced in this cohort, and the absence of alpha or paired-chain data limited detectable features. Strong co-occurrence of HLA alleles, especially DR and DQ, made assigning TCR associations to individual alleles difficult. A cluster of highly shared sequence variants was judged likely to be a technical artifact of the sequencing pipeline. Because some donors lacked HLA typing at each locus, the association tests relied only on the typed subset. A total of fewer than 200 TCR beta chains were listed by the study as associated with cytomegalovirus. The only immune exposure information available for the cohort was CMV serostatus.

V and J are trimmed by 5 bases and 7 bases, and the gene matches miss 7 bases of the junction. Counted from cysteine to phenylalanine, this CDR3 has 15 amino acids. The read is trimmed to its CDR3 DNA, 45 bases read in frame from base 1. Looking up the germline V gene yields CDR1 SGHTA and CDR2 FQGNSA. In total, 600 or so healthy bone marrow donors made up the cohort. All cohort members were sampled while nominally healthy, although unrecorded immune exposures were likely present. The donor tested CMV seropositive, placing the donor among the roughly 270 seropositive members of the cohort. Each donor provided a peripheral blood sample, and peripheral blood mononuclear cells were used for TCR beta sequencing. Genomic DNA was extracted from the blood cell samples with the Qiagen DNeasy Blood Extraction Kit. As to this clone: Its specific antigen is unknown. No much larger clone is present one base from it, and per-base qualities are unavailable.

The library was obtained by the immunoSEQ multiplex PCR assay. A mixture of 60 forward primers for TCR Vbeta segments and 13 reverse primers for TCR Jbeta segments was used in the multiplex PCR. The CDR3 region of rearranged TCR beta genes was amplified from genomic DNA by a multiplex PCR assay. The amplified TCR beta libraries were sequenced on the Illumina HiSeq System as 87-base-pair reads. The study's own analysis went as follows. A later analysis tallied about 77 million unique TCR beta chains across the 666 repertoires, and about 12 million of those chains were shared by two or more donors. Raw reads were error-corrected and collapsed into unique sequences by a nearest-neighbor algorithm in which closely related sequences were merged to remove PCR and sequencing errors. To assign V, D and J gene segments, CDR3 sequences were aligned to IMGT reference sequences. For a sequence to be retained, at least a six-nucleotide match to both a V gene segment and a J gene segment was required. A rearrangement counted as productive if the CDR3 had no stop codons and remained in frame with V and J, and every other rearrangement counted as non-productive. Following IMGT convention, CDR3 was defined as the stretch from the second conserved V-encoded cysteine up to the conserved J-encoded phenylalanine. Sequences without an unambiguous match to a single V gene segment were excluded from the earlier analysis of about 630 of the donors. In an earlier analysis of some 590 of the donors, V segments were called functional above 56.7% productive rearrangements and were called segregating when the between-donor standard deviation exceeded 5%. A statistical classification framework was developed to diagnose cytomegalovirus status using the catalog of TCR beta chain sequences. In a later analysis, TCR nucleotide sequences were compared against IMGT/GENE-DB human TR gene sequences so that V and J genes could be assigned. The TCRdist pipeline was used in a later analysis to assign CDR3 sequences and most-parsimonious VDJ recombination scenarios. In a later analysis, every TCR beta chain was defined by the combination of its CDR3 amino acid sequence and its V-gene family, and reads without a unique V-gene family were dropped. As a way to deal with suspected cross-contamination and a sequencing artifact, a later analysis dropped approximately 590 nucleotide sequences that were highly shared and had low generation probability. For each public chain, a later analysis derived a clonal expansion index from normalized ranks of inferred template counts within each repertoire. In a later analysis, generation probabilities were computed with a VDJ recombination model fitted to out-of-frame rearrangements, and the resulting probabilities were checked against IGoR. In a later analysis, hypergeometric tests were used to score TCR-TCR, TCR-HLA and TCR-CMV co-occurrence, with a repertoire-size bias correction applied to TCR pairs. A later analysis estimated false discovery rates by permuting HLA or CMV assignments 20 times. In a later analysis, co-occurring TCRs were grouped using DBSCAN, and TCRdist sequence similarity was added for clustering within HLA-allele-positive subsets. Co-occurrence clustering excluded repertoires with fewer than 30,000 or more than 120,000 public chains, plus five with anomalous nucleotide sharing. The table comes from immuneACCESS by way of TCRdb, which keeps in-frame sequences with V and J called. Part of the clones is missing from these tables; in studies checked, under half for an unresolved V gene and the rest for unknown reasons. Clonal size and the V and J genes are those of that table, whereas D and trimming came from the DNA. The sample records roughly 120,000 clones, 70% of which are singletons. The ten largest clones take up roughly 8.4% of the sample.

The sequencing sample was made of PBMCs. Rearrangement joined TRBV7-2 to TRBJ2-1; the central 11 bases match TRBD2. This TCR derives from a man aged 25-45 years in good health and CMV-seropositive. The CDR3 region has the sequence CASSPGLAGTNEQFF. The sequenced DNA: TGTGCCAGCAGCCCAGGACTAGCGGGCACAAATGAGCAGTTCTTC.